Sequencing of this T cell receptor beta chain was carried out in a study of T cell changes during pregnancy in multiple sclerosis. The CDR3 has 15 amino acids. V was trimmed by 0 bases and J by 6 bases, leaving 14 bases between them. Per germline, CDR1 SGHDN and CDR2 FVKESK. The method was immunoSEQ multiplex PCR; TCRdb's version includes in-frame clones alone and lacks a portion of them. The sample carries approximately 60,000 clones, roughly 91% recorded once. This specimen consisted of peripheral blood, obtained before pregnancy. This TCR was sampled from a female donor with multiple sclerosis, enrolled in a pregnancy study. The J gene is TRBJ1-2, the V gene TRBV14; D remains unclear. CDR3 nucleotides: TGTGCCAGCAGCCAAGATCTGCGGCCGGGGAATGGCTACACCTTC. This sequence encodes CASSQDLRPGNGYTF.